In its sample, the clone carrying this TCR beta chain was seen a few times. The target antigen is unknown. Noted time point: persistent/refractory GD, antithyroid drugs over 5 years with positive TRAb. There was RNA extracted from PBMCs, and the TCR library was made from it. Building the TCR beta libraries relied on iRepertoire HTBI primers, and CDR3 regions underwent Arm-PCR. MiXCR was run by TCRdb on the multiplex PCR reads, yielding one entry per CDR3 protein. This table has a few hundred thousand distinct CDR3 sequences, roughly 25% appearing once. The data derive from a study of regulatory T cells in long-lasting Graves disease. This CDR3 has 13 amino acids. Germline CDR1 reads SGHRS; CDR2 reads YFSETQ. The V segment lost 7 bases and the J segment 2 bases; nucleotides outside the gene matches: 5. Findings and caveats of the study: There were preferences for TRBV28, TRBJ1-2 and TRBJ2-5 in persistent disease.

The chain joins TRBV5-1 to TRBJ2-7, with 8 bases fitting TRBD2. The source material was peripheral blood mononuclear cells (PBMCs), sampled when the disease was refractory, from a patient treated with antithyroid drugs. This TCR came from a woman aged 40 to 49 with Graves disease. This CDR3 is CASREGSTYEQYF. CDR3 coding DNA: TGCGCCAGCCGGGAGGGCAGCACCTACGAGCAGTACTTC.